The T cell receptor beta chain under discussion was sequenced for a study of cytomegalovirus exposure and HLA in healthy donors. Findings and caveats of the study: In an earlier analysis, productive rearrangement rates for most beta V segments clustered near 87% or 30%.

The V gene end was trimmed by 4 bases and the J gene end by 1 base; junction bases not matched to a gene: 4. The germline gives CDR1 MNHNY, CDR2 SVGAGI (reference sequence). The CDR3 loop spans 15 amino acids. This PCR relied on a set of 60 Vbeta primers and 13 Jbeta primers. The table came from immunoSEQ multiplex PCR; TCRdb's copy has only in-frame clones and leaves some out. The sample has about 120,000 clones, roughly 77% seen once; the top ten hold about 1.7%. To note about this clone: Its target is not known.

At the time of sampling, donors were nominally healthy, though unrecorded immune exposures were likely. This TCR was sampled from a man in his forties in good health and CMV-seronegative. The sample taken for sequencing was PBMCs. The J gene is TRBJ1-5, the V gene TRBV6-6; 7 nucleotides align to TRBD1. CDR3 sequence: CASSLTGLSNQPQHF. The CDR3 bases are TGTGCCAGCAGTTTGACAGGGTTAAGCAATCAGCCCCAGCATTTT.